This T cell receptor (beta chain) is from a study of regulatory T cells. General study findings and limits: In CD3G-deficient patients, conventional CD4+ T cells were enriched for hydrophobic CDR3 residues at positions 6 and 7. Skewed V and J usage and few unique V-J pairs marked patient repertoires, most in Tregs.

On this clone: Its antigen remains unknown.

The germline CDR1 and CDR2 sequences are MNHNS and SASEGT. This CDR3 is 15 amino acids long. V lost 6 bases to trimming and J lost 3 bases; unmatched junction nucleotides: 10. The PCR used 52 TRBV and 13 TRBJ primers. Assay used: immunoSEQ multiplex PCR; TCRdb lists only in-frame clones, some missing. The sample includes around 16,000 clones, 80% to 90% of them seen just once. The genes are TRBV6-1 and TRBJ2-7, with 8 positions matching TRBD2. Specimen: conventional CD4+ T cells sorted from blood. The sequence derives from a person in their twenties or thirties with CD3G deficiency. Here the CDR3 DNA reads TGTGCCAGCAGGGCCGCGGGGGGTCTCTTCTACGAGCAGTACTTC. Amino acids: CASRAAGGLFYEQYF.